The 25 T cell receptor beta chains below all came from one sample that was sequenced in a study of molecular identifiers for immune sequencing clone quantification. TCRdb processed the PCR reads anew with MiXCR; each CDR3 protein has one entry. The data contain 50,000 to 70,000 distinct CDR3 sequences, less than 20% of them singletons. Sequenced input: naive CD8+ T cells from blood, with Jurkat cell RNA spiked in. Subset specified: FACS-sorted CD8+CD4-CCR7+CD45RA+ naive T cells. All receptors derive from a human donor in good health. Some libraries in this study had Jurkat cell RNA spiked in.

Worth noting for this clonotype: Possible read error: a much larger clone is one base away. The chain is built from TRBV6-1 and TRBJ2-4, with D tentatively TRBD1 or TRBD2 (7 bases each). This CDR3 has 15 residues. With 6 bases removed from V and 8 bases from J, the gap between germline ends came to 20 bases. Germline CDR1 reads MNHNS; CDR2 reads SASEGT. The chain's CDR3 is CASSPPPGGGYIQYF. CDR3 nucleotides: TGTGCCAGCAGCCCACCGCCAGGGGGAGGGTACATTCAGTACTTC.

In regard to this clonotype: A junction boundary mismatches the germline segment, possibly from a read error. The V call is TRBV12-5, the J call TRBJ2-2, with TRBD1 matching over 8 bases. This CDR3 has 15 amino acids. Germline V CDR1 and CDR2: LGHNT, FRNRAP. The CDR3 loop reads CASGIGTGNIGELFF. The CDR3 DNA reads as TGTGCTAGTGGTATCGGGACAGGAAACATCGGGGAGCTGTTTTTT. The full variable domain, its missing parts supplied by reference TRBV12-5 and TRBJ2-2, is DARVTQTPRHKVTEMGQEVTMRCQPILGHNTVFWYRQTMMQGLELLAYFRNRAPLDDSGMPKDRFSAEMPDATLATLKIQPSEPRDSAVYFCASGIGTGNIGELFFGEGSRLTVL.

At least ten counts were recorded for this clonotype. The chain carries TRBV4-1 and TRBJ1-2; 7 positions match TRBD1. This CDR3 spans 13 amino acids. The junction had 6 bases not matched to a gene; V was cut back by 4 bases and J by 7 bases. Germline V CDR1 and CDR2: MGHRA, YSYEKL. The CDR3 nucleotides read TGCGCCAGCAGCCTACAGGGGAAGGCTGGCTACACCTTC. Protein: CASSLQGKAGYTF.

As concerns this clonotype: This may be a read error, as it is one base from a much larger clone. This chain joins TRBV27 and TRBJ2-7; 8 bases line up with TRBD1. Per germline, CDR1 MNHEY and CDR2 SMNVEV (reference sequence). The CDR3 spans 16 residues. CDR3 in amino acids: CASSPSTGESSYEQHF. The CDR3 nucleotides read TGTGCCAGCAGCCCATCGACAGGGGAGAGCTCCTACGAGCAGCACTTC.

This clonotype has a count of ten or more. This sequence joins TRBV9 and TRBJ2-3; 10 bases agree with TRBD2. The germline CDR1 and CDR2 sequences are SGDLS and YYNGEE. The CDR3 consists of 15 residues. The trim removed 4 bases at V and 2 bases at J, leaving 4 bases unmatched. CDR3 in DNA: TGTGCCAGCAGCTTTCTAGCGGGAGCCACAGATACGCAGTATTTT. Translation: CASSFLAGATDTQYF.

As to this clonotype: With a much larger clone just one base away, this may be a read error. The V call is TRBV28, the J call TRBJ1-1; no reliable D call. Trimming shortened V by 8 bases and J by 1 base, and 20 bases separated the two germline ends. CDR3 length equals 16 residues. Germline V gene data show CDR1 as MDHEN and CDR2 as SYDVKM. In nucleotides, the CDR3 is TGTGCCAGCTCAACGCCCCTCAAGAGGCCGAACACTGAAGCTTTCTTT. It translates to CASSTPLKRPNTEAFF.

This clonotype showed up just a few times. A junction boundary mismatches the germline segment, possibly from a read error. J is TRBJ1-4 and V is TRBV15; D is uncertain. The CDR3 has 11 amino acids. Germline CDR1 LNHNV, CDR2 YYDKDF (reference sequence). The CDR3 DNA reads as TGTGCCACCAGGGCTCCTGAAAAACTGGTTTTT. Protein product: CATRAPEKLVF.

The sample holds many counts of this clonotype. This sequence joins TRBV11-3 and TRBJ2-1; 7 nucleotides match TRBD2. V lost 5 bases to trimming and J lost 10 bases; unmatched junction nucleotides: 14. Germline CDR1 is SGHNT and CDR2 is YENEEA. This CDR3 is 15 amino acids long. CDR3 sequence (DNA): TGTGCCAGCAGCCCCCACACAGCGGGATCACGCGAGCAGTTCTTC. Protein: CASSPHTAGSREQFF.

By proportion, this clonotype is medium-sized. The rearrangement joins TRBV23-1 to TRBJ2-6, with no clear D. TRBV23-1 is an open reading frame whose function is uncertain. This CDR3 contains 14 residues. The V and J ends lost 3 bases and 1 base respectively, with 4 bases between them. The CDR3 DNA is TGCGCCAGCAGTCAGAATTCTGGGGCCAACGTCCTGACTTTC. Its protein is CASSQNSGANVLTF.

V usage is TRBV2 and J usage is TRBJ2-7; no definite D call. V was cut by 4 bases and J by 1 base, with 8 bases left in between. Looked up from germline, CDR1 is SNHLY and CDR2 is FYNNEI. This CDR3 has 13 amino acids. CDR3 nucleotides: TGTGCCAGCAGTGGTCTCCAATCCTACGAGCAGTACTTC. It translates to CASSGLQSYEQYF.

This clonotype was picked up many times. The DNA of the CDR3 is TGTGCCAGCAGTTTAGCAACAGGGGCCCTCACTGAAGCTTTCTTT. It translates to CASSLATGALTEAFF. The chain joins TRBV12-3 or TRBV12-4 to TRBJ1-1, with TRBD1 matching 7 bases. The ends lost 0 bases at V and 4 bases at J; junction bases unmatched: 5. The CDR3 loop spans 15 amino acids.

This clonotype was observed at least ten times. V and J are TRBV6-2 or TRBV6-3 and TRBJ1-1; D remains ambiguous. CDR1 is MNHEY, CDR2 SVGEGT, per germline. V was shortened by 6 bases and J by 1 base, with 15 bases between the two germline ends. This CDR3 has 15 amino acids. The CDR3 DNA reads TGTGCCAGCAGACTAATTCAGGAGGAGAACACTGAAGCTTTCTTT. This encodes CASRLIQEENTEAFF.

There are many counts of this clonotype. The rearrangement links TRBV27 to TRBJ1-5, with unresolved D. Germline CDR1 is MNHEY and CDR2 is SMNVEV (reference sequence). CDR3 size: 13 residues. The germline V and J ends were trimmed by 8 bases and 2 bases, with 10 bases remaining between them. The CDR3 DNA follows: TGTGCCAGCGCCATATCTGGCAATCAGCCCCAGCATTTT. This gives the protein CASAISGNQPQHF.

This clonotype was observed a handful of times. CDR3 DNA sequence: TGTGCCAGCAGTAGACCAGACAATGAGCAGTTCTTC. Translating gives CASSRPDNEQFF. The J gene is TRBJ2-1, the V gene TRBV6-2 or TRBV6-3; no clear D. Germline values: CDR1 MNHEY, CDR2 SVGEGT. With 5 bases removed from V and 5 bases from J, the gap between germline ends came to 7 bases. The CDR3 is 12 amino acids.

In regard to this clonotype: This may arise from a read error, as a much more abundant clone is one base away. This chain uses TRBV7-2 with TRBJ2-7; D assignment may be TRBD1 or TRBD2 (6 bases each). Per germline, CDR1 SGHTA and CDR2 FQGNSA. This CDR3 comprises 18 residues. V was pared by 6 bases and J by 6 bases, with 30 bases between. The CDR3 coding sequence is TGTGCCAGCAGAGAACTTCTGGGGGGCGGGCCGACGACCTGCGAGCAGTACTTC. Translated, it gives CASRELLGGGPTTCEQYF.

Ten or more counts support this clonotype. The rearrangement joins TRBV30 to TRBJ1-2; 7 bases agree with TRBD1. J gave up 5 bases and V 1 base, and 4 bases lay outside the gene matches. The CDR3 contains 13 residues. Germline V gene lookup returns CDR1 GTSNPN and CDR2 SVGIG (reference sequence). The CDR3 region is CAWSEGQHYGYTF. For the CDR3, the DNA is TGTGCCTGGAGTGAGGGACAGCATTATGGCTACACCTTC.

By frequency in the sample, this clonotype is medium-sized. The chain recombines TRBV29-1 with TRBJ1-1; D is possibly TRBD1 (6 bases). Germline-derived CDR1 and CDR2 are SQVTM and ANQGSEA. Trimming pared 0 bases from V and 3 bases from J, leaving 14 bases between. The CDR3 is made up of 15 amino acids. DNA of the CDR3: TGCAGCGTTGAAGAGCTGGCCAGGGGTTACACTGAAGCTTTCTTT. Translation: CSVEELARGYTEAFF.

This clonotype came up many times. This chain uses TRBV30 with TRBJ1-5, with D maybe TRBD1 (5 bases). The V and J ends lost 1 base and 6 bases respectively, with 13 bases between them. There are 14 residues in the CDR3. Germline values: CDR1 GTSNPN, CDR2 SVGIG (reference sequence). This CDR3 is CAWSGMGGRQPQHF. DNA of the CDR3: TGTGCCTGGAGTGGAATGGGGGGACGTCAGCCCCAGCATTTT.

This clonotype was observed many times. This sequence joins TRBV4-1 and TRBJ2-7, with D hard to call. Deletions cut 4 bases from V and 4 bases from J, with 11 bases between. Germline CDR1 and CDR2: MGHRA and YSYEKL. The CDR3 loop spans 13 amino acids. CDR3 protein: CASSPGHTYEQYF. The CDR3 DNA is TGCGCCAGCAGCCCAGGCCACACGTACGAGCAGTACTTC.

This clonotype was observed many times. The rearrangement joins TRBV18 to TRBJ2-5; 10 bases match TRBD2. V dropped 3 bases and J dropped 5; count of bases not matched to a gene: 9. Germline values: CDR1 KGHSH, CDR2 LQKENI. The CDR3 sequence is 16 residues long. CDR3 residues: CASSPREREGQETQYF. CDR3 coding DNA: TGTGCCAGCTCACCTCGAGAGCGGGAGGGCCAGGAGACCCAGTACTTC.

This clonotype was observed many times. The rearrangement joins TRBV7-9 to TRBJ2-4; D is ambiguous. The CDR3 length is 15 residues. The V gene's germline CDR1 is SEHNR and CDR2 FQNEAQ (reference sequence). Trimming removed 4 bases from V and 0 bases from J, with 10 bases in between. CDR3 DNA sequence: TGTGCCAGCAGCTCCCCTAGAGTAGCCAAAAACATTCAGTACTTC. It translates to CASSSPRVAKNIQYF.

About this clonotype: A much larger clone lies one base from this, so it may be a read error. This chain uses TRBV6-5 with TRBJ1-6; the match to TRBD1 covers 9 bases. Germline assignment: CDR1 MNHEY and CDR2 SVGAGI. J gave up 8 bases and V 7 bases, and 9 bases lay outside the gene matches. This CDR3 comprises 15 residues. CDR3 bases: TGTGCCAGCACCCATTGGGACAGGGTTGATTCACCCCTCCACTTT. The encoded protein is CASTHWDRVDSPLHF.

The sample holds one count of this clonotype. This CDR3 is missing its conserved last phenylalanine or tryptophan, likely due to a read error. The gene calls are TRBV29-1 and TRBJ2-1; D not certain. The CDR3 is 16 residues long. Germline lookup yields CDR1 SQVTM and CDR2 ANQGSEA. V was pared by 5 bases and J by 0 bases, with 17 bases between. The CDR3 protein is CSVLISQMGSYNEQFL. In DNA, the CDR3 is TGCAGCGTTTTGATCTCGCAGATGGGCTCCTACAATGAGCAGTTCCTC.

This clonotype was recorded many times. The rearrangement joins TRBV5-1 to TRBJ1-1; a weak D match, TRBD1 (6 bases). The CDR3 has 22 amino acids. V was cut by 4 bases and J by 0 bases, with 34 bases left in between. Germline V gene lookup returns CDR1 SGHRS and CDR2 YFSETQ. The DNA of the CDR3 is TGCGCCAGCAGCCCAAATCCCCCCGGGGGCGATATAAAAACGGTCATGAACACTGAAGCTTTCTTT. Protein: CASSPNPPGGDIKTVMNTEAFF.

This clonotype was found many times. The chain carries TRBV7-6 and TRBJ2-7, with TRBD1 as a possible D gene (5 bases). Per germline, CDR1 SGHVS and CDR2 FNYEAQ. The CDR3 has 17 residues. The V end was cut by 2 bases, the J end by 0 bases, with 17 bases between. This CDR3 is CASSLRGEDIFSYEQYF. CDR3 nucleotides: TGTGCCAGCAGCTTACGAGGCGAGGACATTTTCTCCTACGAGCAGTACTTC.